Listed below are T cell receptor beta chains from one sample, sequenced in a study of follicular helper T cells after annual influenza vaccination. Profiled with immunoSEQ multiplex PCR; TCRdb holds only in-frame clones, not every one. The sample yields about 14,000 clones, roughly 74% seen once. The sample was CXCR5- memory CD4+ T cells sorted from blood, taken on the day of influenza vaccination. Receptor source: an adult who received the influenza vaccine. The conserved cysteine and the conserved F or W are not part of the CDR3 here.

V	J	CDR3
TRBV19	TRBJ1-1	ASSIGIGLTTEAF
TRBV7-9	TRBJ2-7	ASSLTGDEQY
TRBV21-1	TRBJ2-1	ASSKHRDSSYNEQF
TRBV18	TRBJ2-1	ASSPPKESYNEQF
TRBV29-1	TRBJ2-7	SVGQWDYEQY
TRBV5-5	TRBJ2-2	ASSKERQGAAGELF
TRBV7-2	TRBJ1-5	ASSPRGTGQSNQPQH
TRBV5-1	TRBJ1-2	ASRKRWDSQVYT
TRBV7-9	TRBJ1-3	ASSSGSYSGNTIY
TRBV11-2	TRBJ2-5	ASSSYQETQY
TRBV18	TRBJ2-4	ASSPGQVNIQY
TRBV12-5	TRBJ2-1	ASATGSYNEQF
TRBV6-5	TRBJ2-2	ASRQGLGGELF
TRBV7-9	TRBJ1-6	ASSWGGQGSSPLH
TRBV28	TRBJ1-5	ASSFHHQDRAQNQPQH
TRBV2	TRBJ1-1	ASSGGVKNTEAF
TRBV6-6	TRBJ2-7	ASRPPGGYEQY
TRBV7-2	TRBJ2-1	ASSSQPGTSRNEQF
TRBV19	TRBJ2-7	ASSINGGIEQY
TRBV5-1	TRBJ2-3	ASSVGGLADTQY
TRBV5-4	TRBJ2-5	ASSLTSGGQETQY
TRBV28	TRBJ2-4	ASSLPSGGPNIQY
TRBV5-4	TRBJ2-5	ASSLVGFRETQY
TRBV29-1	TRBJ1-1	SVGQPNTEAF
TRBV21-1	TRBJ2-7	ASSFRDREYHEQY
TRBV14	TRBJ2-5	ASSQLRTRTVETQY
TRBV28	TRBJ2-6	ASSFVGSGANVLT
TRBV7-9	TRBJ2-5	ASSPPGGPMETQY
TRBV19	TRBJ1-2	ASSPRQGPGYT